Included here is one TCR beta chain sequence, with context. What this receptor recognizes is not known. Germline is not matched at one junction end, which may reflect a read error. The protocol used for the library was PCR. At the Johns Hopkins FTIC core, DNA from the cultured CD4+ T cells underwent TCR sequencing with the Oncomine TCR Beta short-read assay. The QIAamp micro DNA kit was used to extract genomic DNA from the cultured CD4+ T cells. Oncomine TCR Beta libraries from cultured CD4+ T cells were pooled using unique dual indexes and sequenced on an Illumina iSeq 100. Concerning the study's data processing: Non-productive sequences were removed, and CDR3s that did not start with C, did not end with F or W, or were shorter than 7 amino acids were discarded. The MANAFEST web application was used to identify antigen-specific clonotypes by comparing peptide-stimulated wells against reference wells and other culture wells. Positive clones required FDR below 0.05, an odds ratio above 5, and productive frequency above 0.1% in at least two of three replicate wells. A clonotype was classed as cross-reactive if the clonotype showed significant expansion both in SARS-CoV-2 spike wells and in at least one common cold coronavirus spike condition. Similarity between CDR3 sequences was evaluated in R version 3.6.1 using Levenshtein distances (stringdist) and unrooted phylogenetic trees (ape). TCRdb trimmed the raw reads at Q25, called clones with MiXCR and kept productive beta chains. Identical CDR3 proteins give one entry, which carries the most common genes and DNA. V and J calls and clone size were set by TCRdb, not the authors. Present in this sample are more than 10,000 distinct CDR3 sequences, approximately 51% of which were seen just once. The top ten clones comprise approximately 30% of the sample.

This record belongs to a study of vaccination and CD4 T cells after COVID-19 (dated by TCRdb to the early 2020s). Study-level background: Convalescent patients had a positive SARS-CoV-2 result on nasal swab PCR, and of these patients, several had mild disease and one had severe disease. In the convalescent cohort there were six males and four females, among whom were two Hispanic individuals, seven Caucasians, two Asians and one multiracial person. Two doses of either the Pfizer-BioNTech BNT162b2 vaccine (n=8) or the Moderna mRNA-1273 vaccine (n=2) were administered to participants. Post-COVID blood samples from convalescent patients were collected a median of around 100 days after diagnosis, with a range of 35 to 161 days. The time from the second vaccine dose to post-vaccine blood sampling had a median of roughly 79 days and ranged from roughly 12 to 241 days. The cultures were stimulated with overlapping spike peptide pools from SARS-CoV-2 and from the common cold coronaviruses HCoV-NL63, HCoV-OC43 and HCoV-229E. As controls, cultures received a CEFX viral epitope pool (the positive control), an HIV-1 Nef peptide pool (the negative control), or no peptide at all. In 10 COVID-19 convalescent patients and a handful of infection-naive healthy vaccine recipients, the spike-specific CD4+ TCR repertoire before mRNA vaccination was compared with the repertoire after mRNA vaccination.

The sample's treatment or condition label, in plain terms: roughly nine-day PBMC culture with coronavirus spike peptide pools or control peptides (ViraFEST assay). The ViraFEST assay was used in the study, in which antigen-specific T cells were expanded with peptide pools and expanded clonotypes were subsequently identified by TCR sequencing. The convalescent patients' positive SARS-CoV-2 PCR tests were from March to December 2020, which was before the Alpha, Beta and Delta variants emerged in the United States. Each well held two million PBMCs cultured with approximately 9.1 ug/ml peptide pools in IMDM containing approximately 5% human AB serum and around 9 IU/ml IL-2. On days 3 and 7, half of the culture medium was replaced with fresh IL-2-containing medium. After approximately eleven days of culture, CD4+ T cells were isolated by negative selection using the EasySep CD4+ T cell isolation kit. Ficoll-Paque Plus gradient centrifugation was used to isolate PBMCs from whole blood, and the isolated PBMCs were then either used fresh or cryopreserved at -140C. Triplicate wells were generally used for each culture condition.

What the study reported, not specific to this receptor: The study included relatively few convalescent patients and did not analyze early timepoints after natural infection. The median number of SARS-CoV-2-reactive clonotypes rose from about 23 after infection to 38 after vaccination, but the change was not significant. Among convalescent patients, a median around 86% of the SARS-CoV-2-reactive clones seen after vaccination appeared only after vaccination, which suggests priming specific to the vaccine. Of the vaccine-specific clones found in convalescent patients, nearly all (304 of 307) were mono-reactive for SARS-CoV-2 spike instead of being cross-reactive with common cold coronaviruses.

In the germline V gene (reference sequence), CDR1 corresponds to SGHNT and CDR2 to YYREEE. The CDR3 contains 17 residues, cysteine and phenylalanine counted. Solely the CDR3 DNA is kept, with 51 bases framed from the first base. This receptor was obtained from a human donor who had recovered from COVID-19. What was sequenced was CD4+ T cells from blood, cultured in vitro. Rearrangement joined TRBV5-4 to TRBJ2-7; 12 of the junction bases match TRBD2. The CDR3 in this case is CASSLGQGAGLAGFRDF. The DNA reads as follows: TGTGCCAGCAGCTTGGGACAGGGGGCCGGACTAGCGGGATTCAGAGACTTC.